The sequence of this T cell receptor beta chain was determined in a study of technical replicates of blood from a few donors. Only in-frame clones appear in the TCRdb table, and some are missing; sequencing was by immunoSEQ multiplex PCR. The sample includes under 90,000 clones, 95% to 97% of them seen just once. This clone was detected only once. V shed 4 bases and J shed 5 bases, with 11 bases lying between them. The CDR3 consists of 13 residues. Germline CDR1 SGHVS, CDR2 FQNEAQ. The gene calls are TRBV7-8 and TRBJ2-5; TRBD1 is a possible D gene (6 bases). The receptor comes from a human donor in good health. The specimen was T cells isolated from PBMCs. CDR3 sequence reads: CASSSGTRETQYF. In DNA, the CDR3 is TGTGCCAGCAGCTCCGGGACAAGGGAGACCCAGTACTTC.